These 9 T cell receptor beta chains were sequenced from one sample in a study of T-cell memory formation after mild COVID-19. MiXCR was run by TCRdb on the 5' RACE reads, yielding one entry per CDR3 protein. The repertoire holds roughly 200,000 distinct CDR3 sequences, around 9.5% seen once, with 3.5% in the top ten. Sample: PBMCs or a T cell subset sorted from them (not recorded which). The origin of the receptors is a man younger than 30 who had mild COVID-19 (a few samples of this study predate the infection). Cell type and time point are not known.

This clonotype was seen a handful of times. This rearrangement joins TRBV4-3 to TRBJ2-3; the D gene is possibly TRBD2 (6 bases). CDR3 length: 16 amino acids. V was clipped by 1 base and J by 1 base, with 12 bases between them. The germline CDR1 and CDR2 sequences are LGHNA and YSLEER. CDR3 residues: CASSQVSGEGTDTQYF. The CDR3 nucleotides are TGCGCCAGCAGCCAAGTCTCTGGGGAGGGCACAGATACGCAGTATTTT.

This clonotype has a handful of counts. The V and J genes are TRBV6-2 or TRBV6-3 and TRBJ2-5; 8 positions agree with TRBD2. With 2 bases clipped from V and 0 bases from J, the junction kept 11 bases outside the gene matches. CDR1 and CDR2 from the germline V gene are MNHEY and SVGEGT. The CDR3 runs 18 residues. CDR3 sequence reads: CASSYRPSGGWYQETQYF. The CDR3 DNA sequence: TGTGCCAGCAGTTACCGTCCCAGCGGGGGTTGGTACCAAGAGACCCAGTACTTC.

The CDR3 DNA reads as TGTGCCAGCAGCCAAGAGTGGTCCGGGGAGACCCAGTACTTC. Protein: CASSQEWSGETQYF. The chain couples TRBV3-1 to TRBJ2-5; D ambiguous. The CDR3 totals 14 residues. V was trimmed by 0 bases and J by 5 bases, leaving 10 bases between them. The germline gives CDR1 LGHDT, CDR2 YNNKEL (reference sequence).

This chain joins TRBV7-9 and TRBJ2-7, with 10 bases lining up with TRBD1. This CDR3 comprises 15 residues. V was clipped by 5 bases and J by 5 bases; unmatched bases: 9. Germline assignment: CDR1 SEHNR and CDR2 FQNEAQ (reference sequence). The CDR3 coding sequence is TGTGCCAGCAGCCCCGGTCGACAGGGGGCCCACGAGCAGTACTTC. Translation: CASSPGRQGAHEQYF. The full variable domain, in which reference TRBV7-9 and TRBJ2-7 provide the parts outside the CDR3, is DTGVSQNPRHKITKRGQNVTFRCDPISEHNRLYWYRQTLGQGPEFLTYFQNEAQLEKSRLLSDRFSAERPKGSFSTLEIQRTEQGDSAMYLCASSPGRQGAHEQYFGPGTRLTVT.

The chain is built from TRBV5-1 and TRBJ2-3; D might be TRBD1 or TRBD2, each matching 5 bases. The CDR3 spans 14 residues. V lost 0 bases and J lost 4, with 9 bases in between. Germline loops: CDR1 SGHRS, CDR2 YFSETQ. The CDR3 DNA reads TGCGCCAGCAGCTTGGTTGGGGACGCAGATACGCAGTATTTT. Protein sequence: CASSLVGDADTQYF.

The chain joins TRBV6-6 to TRBJ1-5; 7 nucleotides line up with TRBD1. Per the germline V gene, CDR1 is MNHNY and CDR2 is SVGAGI (reference sequence). The V segment lost 7 bases and the J segment 7 bases; nucleotides outside the gene matches: 10. The CDR3 has 14 amino acids. CDR3 loop: CASNDRERNQPQHF. DNA for the CDR3: TGTGCCAGCAATGACAGGGAGCGGAACCAGCCCCAGCATTTT.

This clonotype was seen more than once but under ten times. V and J are TRBV10-3 and TRBJ2-6; D is ambiguous. V lost 3 bases, J lost 1 base, and 10 bases lay in between. Germline V CDR1 and CDR2: ENHRY, SYGVKD. The CDR3 length is 16 residues. CDR3 sequence reads: CAISEGSGSGANVLTF. The CDR3 DNA sequence: TGTGCCATCAGTGAAGGGTCGGGTTCTGGGGCCAACGTCCTGACTTTC.

This clonotype showed up just a few times. The CDR3 protein is CAISEFGAGLNQPQHF. CDR3 sequence (DNA): TGTGCCATCAGTGAGTTTGGGGCGGGACTCAATCAGCCCCAGCATTTT. The chain is built from TRBV10-3 and TRBJ1-5; D might be TRBD1 (5 bases). This CDR3 is 16 amino acids long. Trimming pared 1 base from V and 3 bases from J, leaving 13 bases between. Germline-derived CDR1 and CDR2 are ENHRY and SYGVKD.

V gene TRBV30 combines with J gene TRBJ2-7, with D tentatively TRBD1 (5 bases). The CDR3 consists of 12 residues. Trimming pared 2 bases from V and 1 base from J, leaving 6 bases between. The germline gives CDR1 GTSNPN, CDR2 SVGIG (reference sequence). The CDR3 bases are TGTGCCTGGAGTTCAGGGTCCTACGAGCAGTACTTC. This codes for CAWSSGSYEQYF.